The rows below give T cell receptor beta chains drawn from one sample of a study of CD8 T cell repertoires and HIV-1 epitope variants. Assay: immunoSEQ multiplex PCR; the TCRdb copy retains only in-frame clones and omits some. Found here are about 5,000 clones, approximately 66% of them singletons; the top ten hold roughly 45%. Their antigens are not known. Sequencing was done on a sample of cultured CD8+ T cells derived from PBMCs. These receptors originate from a male donor with HIV. Both conserved end residues are part of each CDR3. D genes are given only for firm matches.

>NA|TRBV21-1
CASSRGTEAFF
>NA|TRBV11-3
CASSFSGRSYYGYTF
>TRBD1|TRBV29-1
CSGLGQFYEQYF
>NA|TRBV14
CASRLEANTGELFF
>TRBD2|TRBV10-2
CASSPPGLAQYEQYF
>NA|TRBV2
CASSPGQNTQYF
>NA|TRBV2
CASSEGGTLNEQFF
>TRBD1|TRBV5-4
CASSRTGSVYGYTF
>NA|TRBV4-3
CASSQELGYEQYF
>TRBD1|TRBV7-9
CASSSLLSGTGDEKLFF
>NA|TRBV7-3
CASSPGTDWSYTF
>TRBD1|TRBV7-3
CASSRQGAGTEAFF
>TRBD1|TRBV6-5
CASSRDRDSGEQYF
>NA|TRBV7-9
CASSLSPSEQYF
>NA|TRBV6-1
CASSEWGGNTEAFF
>NA|TRBV4-2
CASSQALTWNEQFF
>TRBD2|TRBV28
CASSLGWREQETQYF
>NA|TRBV28
CASSLMPLDYNYGYTF
>NA|TRBV4-1
CASSQDGNTGELFF
>NA|TRBV19
CASRPRGGFIPLHF
>TRBD1|TRBV7-9
CASSLAGGGEQYF
>TRBD1|TRBV5-8
CASSARQGADYGYTF
>NA|TRBV28
CASSLDDTNTNYEQYF
>NA|TRBV5-4
CASSLARRGRTGELFF
>TRBD1|TRBV7-9
CASSPLPGQGEETQYF
>NA|TRBV19
CASSTLRAMDGNQPQHF
>TRBD1|TRBV4-3
CASSPRTGFEQYF
>TRBD2|TRBV9
CASSASGTSQTDTQYF
>TRBD1|TRBV27
CASSIGQEQEPQHF
>NA|TRBV21-1
CARQGTEAFF
>NA|TRBV21-1
CASAVDEKLFF
>TRBD2|TRBV11-3
CASSFRSGSYNEQFF